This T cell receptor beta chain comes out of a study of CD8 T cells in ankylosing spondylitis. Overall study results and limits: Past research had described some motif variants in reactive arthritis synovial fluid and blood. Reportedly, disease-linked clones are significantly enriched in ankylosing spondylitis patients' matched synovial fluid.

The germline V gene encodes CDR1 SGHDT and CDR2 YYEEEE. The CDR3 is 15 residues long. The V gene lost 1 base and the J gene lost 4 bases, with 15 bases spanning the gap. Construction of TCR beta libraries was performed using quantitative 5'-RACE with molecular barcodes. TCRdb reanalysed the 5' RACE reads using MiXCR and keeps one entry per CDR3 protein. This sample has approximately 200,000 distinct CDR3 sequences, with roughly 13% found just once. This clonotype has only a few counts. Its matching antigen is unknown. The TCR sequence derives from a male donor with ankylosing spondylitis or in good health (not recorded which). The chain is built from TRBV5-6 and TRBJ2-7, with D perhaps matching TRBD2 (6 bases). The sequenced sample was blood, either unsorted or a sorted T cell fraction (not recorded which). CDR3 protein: CASSLKGRTNYEQYF. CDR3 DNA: TGTGCCAGCAGCTTGAAGGGCAGGACTAATTACGAGCAGTACTTC.